This record looks at one T cell receptor (beta chain) sequence and its context. Its antigen is as yet unknown. This sample was included in a study of T cells in localized non-small cell lung cancer. Repertoires were generated with immunoSEQ multiplex PCR, while TCRdb's copy carries only in-frame clones and drops some. The sample lists approximately 83,000 clones; 88% were seen once. The study, taken as a whole, reports: Adjacent uninvolved lung tissue had the highest T cell clonality, exceeding tumor. There was an association of higher blood T cell density with longer overall survival. In adjacent lung appeared a median 57 of the top 100 tumor clones.

The TCR was taken from a woman aged 40-75 years with stage I squamous cell lung carcinoma. Sequencing used peripheral blood, obtained before any cancer treatment.

The CDR3 is CATSGQGVYEQYF. The CDR3 region has the DNA TGTGCCACCTCGGGACAGGGGGTTTACGAGCAGTACTTC. The J gene is TRBJ2-7, the V gene TRBV18, with TRBD1 identical over 11 bases. The CDR3 has 13 residues. The V gene end was trimmed by 10 bases and the J gene end by 4 bases; junction bases not matched to a gene: 6. From germline, CDR1 is KGHSH and CDR2 LQKENI.